The next 8 T cell receptor beta chains were all read from a single sample in a study of technical replicates of blood from a handful of donors. TCRdb's table, derived via immunoSEQ multiplex PCR, lists solely in-frame clones and lacks some. The top ten hold under 0.55% of the sample, which has tens of thousands of clones, approximately 90% seen once. The sample comprised T cells isolated from PBMCs. The receptors were gathered from a human donor in good health.

The rearrangement joins TRBV5-1 to TRBJ2-7; TRBD1 matches 7 bases. The CDR3 is made up of 15 amino acids. The J segment lost 2 bases and the V segment lost 3 bases, leaving 8 bases of the junction unmatched. Germline CDR1 reads SGHRS; CDR2 reads YFSETQ. CDR3 residues: CASSSIDRATYEQYF. In DNA form, the CDR3 reads TGCGCCAGCAGCTCGATTGACAGGGCGACCTACGAGCAGTACTTC.

This clone was observed a few times. V gene TRBV30 combines with J gene TRBJ1-5; 9 bases are shared with TRBD1. The CDR3 runs 13 residues. CDR1 and CDR2 from the germline V gene are GTSNPN and SVGIG (reference sequence). Germline trimming cut 7 bases from V and 7 bases from J; bases unmatched to any gene: 8. The CDR3 loop is CAFGQGQWQPQHF. CDR3 in DNA: TGTGCCTTCGGACAGGGGCAATGGCAGCCCCAGCATTTT.

The J gene is TRBJ1-2, the V gene TRBV7-9, with 10 positions matching TRBD1. With 5 bases clipped from V and 4 bases from J, the junction kept 7 bases outside the gene matches. The CDR3 has 15 amino acids. CDR1 is SEHNR and CDR2 is FQNEAQ in the germline V gene (reference sequence). CDR3 protein: CASSPQGTGVYGYTF. The CDR3 DNA reads TGTGCCAGCAGCCCCCAGGGGACAGGGGTCTATGGCTACACCTTC.

The chain uses TRBV19 and TRBJ1-5; TRBD1 matches at 8 bases. V dropped 4 bases and J dropped 4; count of bases not matched to a gene: 3. The CDR3 has 14 residues. The germline CDR1 and CDR2 sequences are LNHDA and SQIVND (reference sequence). The DNA of the CDR3 is TGTGCCAGTAGTAAGGGACAGGTGAATCAGCCCCAGCATTTT. Protein product: CASSKGQVNQPQHF. Drawing the rest from reference TRBV19 and TRBJ1-5, the complete variable domain is DGGITQSPKYLFRKEGQNVTLSCEQNLNHDAMYWYRQDPGQGLRLIYYSQIVNDFQKGDIAEGYSVSREKKESFPLTVTSAQKNPTAFYLCASSKGQVNQPQHFGDGTRLSIL.

This clone was observed a handful of times. The V gene is TRBV4-3, the J gene TRBJ1-1; D not resolved. CDR3 size: 14 residues. Looked up from germline, CDR1 is LGHNA and CDR2 is YSLEER. Trimming cost V 0 bases and J 2 bases, with 7 bases left between them. The CDR3 DNA reads as TGCGCCAGCAGCCAAGACAGTTTTAACACTGAAGCTTTCTTT. Amino acid sequence: CASSQDSFNTEAFF.

The chain employs TRBV10-3 and TRBJ1-2, with 7 bases aligning to TRBD1. This CDR3 contains 15 residues. Germline V gene lookup returns CDR1 ENHRY and CDR2 SYGVKD. The V and J ends lost 3 bases and 4 bases, in that order; junction bases with no gene match: 8. CDR3 sequence reads: CAISEEEGAGYGYTF. CDR3 in DNA: TGTGCCATCAGTGAAGAGGAGGGGGCAGGCTATGGCTACACCTTC.

This clone was detected only a few times. In the same sample, other DNA sequences code for this CDR3. The CDR3 DNA is TGCAGCGTTGAGGGACAGGGGTACACAGATACGCAGTATTTT. Translated: CSVEGQGYTDTQYF. V is TRBV29-1 and J is TRBJ2-3; 10 positions match TRBD1. The CDR3 is 14 residues long. Germline CDR1 is SQVTM and CDR2 is ANQGSEA. The J segment lost 2 bases and the V segment lost 3 bases, leaving 2 bases of the junction unmatched.

V usage is TRBV7-3 and J usage is TRBJ2-3; unclear D gene. CDR1 SGHTA and CDR2 FQGTGA come from the germline V gene. This CDR3 spans 15 amino acids. Trimming left V 4 bases short and J 4 bases short, with 15 bases between. CDR3 residues: CASSYRDEAPDTQYF. CDR3 sequence (DNA): TGTGCCAGCAGCTACCGTGATGAGGCGCCAGATACGCAGTATTTT.